A single sample gave rise to the 19 T cell receptor beta chains below, sequenced in a study of tumor-infiltrating lymphocytes in primary liver carcinoma. A constant-region primer served to make TCR beta cDNA from roughly 500 ng total RNA. For TCR beta, libraries were produced by three nested multiplex PCR rounds using slightly modified ARM-PCR. TRBV1-TRBV30 forward primers and a C-beta reverse primer were used in the first two PCR rounds, which each ran for approximately 11 cycles. From the multiplex PCR reads, TCRdb called clonotypes with MiXCR, one entry per CDR3 protein. The sample shows approximately 320,000 distinct CDR3 sequences, around three fifths of them seen only once. Out of unsorted whole blood came the blood RNA, and germline DNA was extracted as well. The specimen was peripheral blood. The receptors originated from a woman younger than 45 with primary liver carcinoma and hepatitis B virus infection.

The chain has TRBV28 and TRBJ2-2; 11 bases agree with TRBD1. This CDR3 region has 14 residues. Trimming removed 6 bases from V and 10 bases from J; junction bases left unmatched: 7. CDR1 and CDR2 (germline): MDHEN, SYDVKM. Here the CDR3 DNA reads TGTGCCAGCAGCGGGACAGGGGGACCCGAGGAGCTGTTTTTT. Its protein product is CASSGTGGPEELFF.

In the case of this clonotype: At one of its ends the junction is not consistent with the germline gene, which may arise from a read error. The rearrangement links TRBV12-3 or TRBV12-4 to TRBJ2-1, with 10 bases matching TRBD2. The CDR3 sequence is 16 residues long. CDR3 nucleotide sequence: TGTGTCAGCAGTCCCCTAGCGGGAGTTATCGTCAATGAGCAGCTCTTC. This sequence encodes CVSSPLAGVIVNEQLF.

Notes on this clonotype: This may arise from a read error, as a much more abundant clone is one base away. The chain combines TRBV6-5 with TRBJ2-1; 7 bases line up with TRBD2. V lost 4 bases and J lost 10; bases outside the gene matches: 13. The germline gives CDR1 MNHEY, CDR2 SVGAGI. The CDR3 consists of 15 residues. The CDR3 spells CASSFSAQSGTEQFF. DNA for the CDR3: TGTGCCAGCAGTTTCAGTGCTCAAAGCGGGACGGAGCAGTTCTTC.

The J gene is TRBJ2-1, the V gene TRBV5-4, with D tentatively TRBD2 (6 bases). Germline CDR1 reads SGHNT; CDR2 reads YYREEE (reference sequence). The CDR3 consists of 16 residues. Trimming removed 0 bases at V and 6 bases at J, with 16 bases between. The CDR3 nucleotides read TGTGCCAGCAGCTTGGTCCTACTAGCTGGAGGCAATGAGCAGTTCTTC. Residues: CASSLVLLAGGNEQFF. Full variable domain (remainder filled in from reference TRBV5-4 and TRBJ2-1): ETGVTQSPTHLIKTRGQQVTLRCSSQSGHNTVSWYQQALGQGPQFIFQYYREEENGRGNFPPRFSGLQFPNYSSELNVNALELDDSALYLCASSLVLLAGGNEQFFGPGTRLTVL.

This rearrangement joins TRBV24-1 to TRBJ1-1; perhaps TRBD1 as D (5 bases). Germline CDR1 is KGHDR and CDR2 is SFDVKD. V lost 1 base to trimming and J lost 8 bases, with 7 bases between them. The CDR3 is 12 residues long. The CDR3 loop reads CATSDFSGEAFF. As DNA, the CDR3 is TGTGCCACCAGTGATTTTTCAGGGGAAGCTTTCTTT.

About this clonotype: One base away lies a much larger clone, so this may be a sequencing read error. This chain connects TRBV29-1 to TRBJ2-1, with 7 bases aligning to TRBD2. The germline V gene has CDR1 SQVTM and CDR2 ANQGSEA. The CDR3 covers 14 residues. V dropped 4 bases and J dropped 7; count of bases not matched to a gene: 10. CDR3: CSVVLGGSGNEQFF. DNA of the CDR3: TGCAGCGTTGTGCTTGGCGGGAGCGGAAATGAGCAGTTCTTC.

Concerning this clonotype itself: A single base separates this from a much larger clone, so it may be a read error. The rearrangement links TRBV6-2 or TRBV6-3 to TRBJ2-1; TRBD2 aligns across 11 bases. V was clipped by 3 bases and J by 7 bases; unmatched bases: 8. Germline assignment: CDR1 MNHEY and CDR2 SVGEGT. The CDR3 contains 16 residues. The CDR3 loop reads CASSYPGLAAENEQFF. In DNA, the CDR3 is TGTGCCAGCAGTTATCCGGGACTAGCGGCCGAGAATGAGCAGTTCTTC.

Of note for this clonotype: A clone one base away is much larger, so this may be a read error. V gene TRBV6-2 or TRBV6-3 combines with J gene TRBJ2-5, with 9 bases lining up with TRBD2. This CDR3 has 15 residues. Germline CDR1 MNHEY, CDR2 SVGEGT. The CDR3 loop is CASSRRLAGNNELFF. DNA of the CDR3: TGTGCCAGCAGTAGGCGGCTAGCGGGAAACAATGAGCTGTTCTTC.

On this clonotype itself: Sequence at one end of the junction differs from germline and may be a read error. The chain is built from TRBV6-2 or TRBV6-3 and TRBJ2-4; TRBD2 matches at 8 bases. Germline-derived CDR1 and CDR2 are MNHEY and SVGEGT. This CDR3 has 20 residues. CDR3 sequence: CTSSYYIPGLAKREENIQYF. In DNA, the CDR3 is TGTACCAGCAGTTACTACATCCCAGGACTAGCAAAGAGGGAGGAAAACATTCAGTACTTC.

The rearrangement joins TRBV6-2 or TRBV6-3 to TRBJ2-5; the D gene is possibly TRBD1 (6 bases). Trimming pared 6 bases from V and 0 bases from J, leaving 14 bases between. The CDR3 covers 15 residues. Germline V gene sequence: CDR1 MNHEY, CDR2 SVGEGT. The CDR3 DNA is TGTGCCAGCAGCACCCTGACAGGCCACCAAGAGACCCAGTACTTC. Translating it yields CASSTLTGHQETQYF.

This rearrangement joins TRBV6-1 to TRBJ2-4; TRBD2 is a possible D gene (6 bases). Germline V gives CDR1 MNHNS, CDR2 SASEGT. CDR3 size: 17 residues. V was trimmed by 4 bases and J by 0 bases, leaving 16 bases between them. The CDR3 protein is CASSGRERMGAKNIQYF. CDR3 DNA sequence: TGTGCCAGCAGTGGGAGGGAGCGAATGGGAGCCAAAAACATTCAGTACTTC.

Notes on this clonotype: A junction boundary mismatches the germline segment, possibly from a read error. V is TRBV29-1 and J is TRBJ2-7, with TRBD2 matching 7 bases. This CDR3 contains 16 residues. From germline, CDR1 is SQVTM and CDR2 ANQGSEA. The chain's CDR3 is CSVLAQRDLRSYGQYF. DNA for the CDR3: TGCAGCGTTTTGGCCCAGCGGGACCTTCGCTCATACGGGCAGTACTTC.

This clonotype has just one count. Mismatch with germline at one junction end may stem from a read error. The chain couples TRBV11-2 to TRBJ2-2, with TRBD2 identical over 8 bases. The germline V gene encodes CDR1 SGHAT and CDR2 FQNNGV. This CDR3 spans 14 amino acids. The CDR3 is CASSFQREFGELLF. The CDR3 bases are TGCGCCAGCAGCTTCCAGCGGGAGTTCGGGGAGCTGTTGTTT. The full variable domain, in which reference TRBV11-2 and TRBJ2-2 provide the parts outside the CDR3, is EAGVAQSPRYKIIEKRQSVAFWCNPISGHATLYWYQQILGQGPKLLIQFQNNGVVDDSQLPKDRFSAERLKGVDSTLKIQPAKLEDSAVYLCASSFQREFGELLFGEGSRLTVL.

This sequence joins TRBV4-3 and TRBJ2-1; D uncertain. CDR1 and CDR2 from the germline V gene are LGHNA and YSLEER. This CDR3 has 14 amino acids. Trimming pared 5 bases from V and 7 bases from J, leaving 15 bases between. The CDR3 DNA reads as TGCGCCAGCAGCTATACAGAGTTAGTTAATGAGCAGTTCTTC. It is translated as CASSYTELVNEQFF.

Notes on this clonotype: A much larger clone lies one base from this, so it may be a read error. V usage is TRBV12-3 or TRBV12-4 and J usage is TRBJ2-5; TRBD1 agrees at 8 bases. V lost 5 bases and J lost 3; bases outside the gene matches: 8. The CDR3 is made up of 15 amino acids. This CDR3 reads CASSPRTGCEETQYF. CDR3 bases: TGTGCCAGCAGTCCCAGGACAGGGTGCGAAGAGACCCAGTACTTC.

The rearrangement links TRBV5-5 to TRBJ2-1; D perhaps matches TRBD2 (5 bases). The CDR3 contains 14 residues. V shed 1 base and J shed 8 bases, with 13 bases lying between them. Germline V CDR1 and CDR2: SGHKS, YYEKEE (reference sequence). The CDR3 region has the DNA TGTGCCAGCAGCTTGAGTCGAGAGGGTTATGAGCAGTTCTTC. Protein sequence: CASSLSREGYEQFF.

Of note for this clonotype: An end of the junction does not agree with germline; a read error may underlie this. The gene calls are TRBV28 and TRBJ1-6, with 7 bases identical to TRBD1. The CDR3 is 14 residues long. Germline lookup yields CDR1 MDHEN and CDR2 SYDVKM. CDR3 region: CASSLYRGNSSLHF. Here the CDR3 DNA reads TGTGCCAGCAGTCTATACAGGGGTAATTCATCCCTCCACTTT.

The chain recombines TRBV12-5 with TRBJ2-7, with D uncertain. The V gene's germline CDR1 is LGHNT and CDR2 FRNRAP. The CDR3 sequence is 18 residues long. Trimming left V 0 bases short and J 3 bases short, with 21 bases between. CDR3 sequence: CASGLVLLESTGYYEQYF. DNA for the CDR3: TGTGCTAGTGGTTTGGTACTATTAGAGTCGACTGGGTACTACGAGCAGTACTTC. Variable domain in full (rest from reference TRBV12-5 and TRBJ2-7): DARVTQTPRHKVTEMGQEVTMRCQPILGHNTVFWYRQTMMQGLELLAYFRNRAPLDDSGMPKDRFSAEMPDATLATLKIQPSEPRDSAVYFCASGLVLLESTGYYEQYFGPGTRLTVT.

A few counts support this clonotype. A much larger clone sits a single nucleotide away, making a read error possible. This chain joins TRBV11-3 and TRBJ1-6, with D unclear. V was trimmed by 5 bases and J by 9 bases, leaving 14 bases between them. Germline lookup yields CDR1 SGHNT and CDR2 YENEEA. The CDR3 is 14 residues long. CDR3: CASSPPGLSSPLHF. CDR3 bases: TGTGCCAGCAGCCCGCCAGGACTTAGTTCACCCCTCCACTTT.